Below, one TCR beta chain is given with its context. The source of the sample is a study of blood T cell repertoires in COVID-19. Study context: Italy, Spain and the United States were the sources of the convalescent and acute COVID-19 samples. The cDNA or gDNA used as material had been derived from T cells, B-cell-depleted T cells, or PBMCs.

Germline values: CDR1 SGHTA, CDR2 FQGNSA. The CDR3 contains 15 residues. The J segment lost 0 bases and the V segment lost 3 bases, leaving 0 bases of the junction unmatched. As processed by the authors: Reference gene primer amplification in the assay estimated nucleated cell counts. Sequencing was performed with immunoSEQ multiplex PCR; in TCRdb, only in-frame clones are kept and a portion is missing. V and J calls plus clone size are reproduced from that table; the DNA served to infer D and trimming. The sample has 250,000 or so clones, 88% seen once. This receptor was obtained from a man older than 75 with acute or convalescent COVID-19. The V call is TRBV7-2, the J call TRBJ2-1; 9 bases are a match to TRBD2. Sequenced sample: peripheral blood. The CDR3 coding sequence is TGTGCCAGCAGCTTTAGCGGGAGCTCCTACAATGAGCAGTTCTTC. It translates to CASSFSGSSYNEQFF.